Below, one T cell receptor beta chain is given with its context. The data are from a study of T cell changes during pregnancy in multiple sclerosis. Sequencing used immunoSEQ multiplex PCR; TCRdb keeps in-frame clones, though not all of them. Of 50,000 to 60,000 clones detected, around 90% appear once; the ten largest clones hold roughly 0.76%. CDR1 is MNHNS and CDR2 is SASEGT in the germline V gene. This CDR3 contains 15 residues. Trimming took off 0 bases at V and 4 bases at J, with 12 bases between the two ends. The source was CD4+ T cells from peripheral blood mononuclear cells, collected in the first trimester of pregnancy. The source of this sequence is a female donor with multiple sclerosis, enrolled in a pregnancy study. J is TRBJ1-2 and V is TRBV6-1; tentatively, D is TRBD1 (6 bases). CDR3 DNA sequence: TGTGCCAGCAGTGAAGCTGGCCAGGGGCTCTATGGCTACACCTTC. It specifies CASSEAGQGLYGYTF.